These T cell receptor beta chains were read from a single sample in a study of blood T cell repertoires in COVID-19. Repertoires were generated with immunoSEQ multiplex PCR, while TCRdb's copy carries only in-frame clones and drops some. In the table there are about 250,000 clones, more than 70% of which are singletons. Sequenced: peripheral blood. The receptor set was obtained from a woman of 80 years or more with COVID-19, enrolled during active disease. Both conserved end residues are part of each CDR3. D genes are given only for firm matches. Clone size appears in some rows only: once, few, many, or a class for an expanded clone.

TRBJ1-2,-,TRBV21-1,14,few,TGTGCCAGCGTACGGGGGGGCCGCTGCTATGGCTACACCTTC,CASVRGGRCYGYTF
TRBJ2-3,-,TRBV10-3,11,-,TGTGCCATCAGTGCAAAAGATACGCAGTATTTT,CAISAKDTQYF
TRBJ2-3,TRBD2,TRBV19,14,-,TGTGCCAGTAGGCTAGCGGAGACCACAGATACGCAGTATTTT,CASRLAETTDTQYF
TRBJ2-5,-,TRBV5-5,14,-,TGTGCCAGCAGCTTGGTGGGGCTCCAGGAGACCCAGTACTTC,CASSLVGLQETQYF
TRBJ1-1,-,TRBV6-5,13,-,TGTGCCAGCAGTACTAGACAGAACACTGAAGCTTTCTTT,CASSTRQNTEAFF
TRBJ2-1,TRBD1,TRBV19,14,once,TGTGCCAGTAGTATGGGACAGTCCTACAATGAGCAGTTCTTC,CASSMGQSYNEQFF
TRBJ1-1,-,TRBV29-1,13,-,TGCAGCGTTGAGGGGGCCAAAAACACTGAAGCTTTCTTT,CSVEGAKNTEAFF
TRBJ1-1,-,TRBV28,14,-,TGTGCCAGCACCCTCCCAGGGGCGCGCACTGAAGCTTTCTTT,CASTLPGARTEAFF
TRBJ1-6,-,TRBV9,14,-,TGTGCCAGCAGCTCCGGGACTCTTAATTCACCCCTCCACTTT,CASSSGTLNSPLHF
TRBJ2-7,TRBD1,TRBV4-1,14,-,TGCGCCAGCAGCCAAGACCAGGGGGCGTCCGAGCAGTACTTC,CASSQDQGASEQYF
TRBJ1-2,-,TRBV18,13,-,TGTGCCAGCTCAGACAGGAATCTCTATGGCTACACCTTC,CASSDRNLYGYTF
TRBJ2-5,TRBD1,TRBV2,15,-,TGTGCCAGCAGTGCGACAGGGGCCCCAAGAGAGACCCAGTACTTC,CASSATGAPRETQYF
TRBJ2-5,-,TRBV2,11,once,TGTGCCAGCAGACGTGCGGAGACCCAGTACTTC,CASRRAETQYF
TRBJ2-1,-,TRBV3-1/TRBV3-2,14,-,TGTGCCAGCAGCCGAACCCCTAGCTACAATGAGCAGTTCTTC,CASSRTPSYNEQFF
TRBJ1-6,-,TRBV11-2,12,-,TGTGCCAGCAGCTCAGGGGCGCTGGCCCTCCACTTT,CASSSGALALHF
TRBJ2-5,TRBD2,TRBV19,16,-,TGTGCCAGTAGTTTGGCTAGCGGGCCGTCACAAGAGACCCAGTACTTC,CASSLASGPSQETQYF
TRBJ2-1,-,TRBV6-5,16,-,TGTGCCAGCAGTTACTCGATAGGGACACTATTCAATGAGCAGTTCTTC,CASSYSIGTLFNEQFF
TRBJ2-5,-,TRBV9,15,-,TGTGCCAGCAGCGTAACCGACGGGGAGGAGGAGACCCAGTACTTC,CASSVTDGEEETQYF
TRBJ2-7,-,TRBV5-1,17,-,TGCGCCAGCAGCTTGGTAACAGGGGGGGCGCGGGTCCACGAGCAGTACTTC,CASSLVTGGARVHEQYF
TRBJ1-6,-,TRBV28,12,-,TGTGCCAGCAGTTTATCTCAGATACCCCTCCACTTT,CASSLSQIPLHF
TRBJ2-3,-,TRBV25-1,12,-,TGTGCCAGCAGTCCTAACACAGATACGCAGTATTTT,CASSPNTDTQYF
TRBJ1-2,-,TRBV4-1,16,-,TGCGCCAGCAGCCAATTAAGGGGCCAGGGGATCTATGGCTACACCTTC,CASSQLRGQGIYGYTF
TRBJ1-1,-,TRBV7-9,12,-,TGTGCCAGCAGCTTACGAGACACTGAAGCTTTCTTT,CASSLRDTEAFF
TRBJ1-6,-,TRBV28,13,few,TGTGCCAGCACATCTAGGAGCTATTCACCCCTCCACTTT,CASTSRSYSPLHF
TRBJ2-3,TRBD2,TRBV13,22,-,TGTGCCAGCAGCTTCGCCCGCCTGGGACTAGCGGGATCGGCCGTTAGCACAGATACGCAGTATTTT,CASSFARLGLAGSAVSTDTQYF
TRBJ1-2,-,TRBV3-1/TRBV3-2,15,-,TGTGCCAGCAGCCAAGTTTCAGGGCGAGGCTATGGCTACACCTTC,CASSQVSGRGYGYTF
TRBJ2-7,TRBD1,TRBV11-1,14,-,TGTGCCAGCAGCAAACGGACAGGGGGCTACGAGCAGTACTTC,CASSKRTGGYEQYF
TRBJ1-2,-,TRBV13,16,-,TGTGCCAGCACCCGGGGGTTTGCGGATTCTAACTATGGCTACACCTTC,CASTRGFADSNYGYTF
TRBJ1-5,-,TRBV28,13,-,TGTGCCAGCAGCGTCGAGGGGGATCAGCCCCAGCATTTT,CASSVEGDQPQHF
TRBJ1-1,TRBD1,TRBV2,12,-,TGTGCCAGCAGCGGGACAGGGCCTGAAGCTTTCTTT,CASSGTGPEAFF
TRBJ1-4,-,TRBV7-9,16,-,TGTGCCAGCAGCTTAGTGGAACAGGCTTATAATGAAAAACTGTTTTTT,CASSLVEQAYNEKLFF
TRBJ2-1,TRBD2,TRBV9,14,-,TGTGCCAGCAGTGCGGGGGTCTCCTACAATGAGCAGTTCTTC,CASSAGVSYNEQFF
TRBJ2-1,-,TRBV6-2/TRBV6-3,14,-,TGTGCCAGCAGTTCTCGTGGGGCGTGGAATGAGCAGTTCTTC,CASSSRGAWNEQFF
TRBJ1-5,-,TRBV28,13,-,TGTGCCAGCAATCGGCAGGGTAGCCAGCCCCAGCATTTT,CASNRQGSQPQHF
TRBJ1-2,-,TRBV7-2,13,few,TGTGCCAGCAGCCCCCTATGGGGGGAAGGCTACACCTTC,CASSPLWGEGYTF
TRBJ1-1,TRBD1,TRBV5-6,13,-,TGTGCCAGCAGCCAGACAGGGGTCACTGAAGCTTTCTTT,CASSQTGVTEAFF
TRBJ2-4,-,TRBV19,15,-,TGTGCCAGTGAGCAGGGGTCCGCAGCCAAAAACATTCAGTACTTC,CASEQGSAAKNIQYF
TRBJ1-5,TRBD1,TRBV4-1,14,-,TGCGCCAGCACCCCCGGACAGGTCAATCAGCCCCAGCATTTT,CASTPGQVNQPQHF
TRBJ1-2,TRBD1,TRBV5-1,15,-,TGCGCCAGCAGCTTGGGGACAGGGAGTATCTATGGCTACACCTTC,CASSLGTGSIYGYTF
TRBJ2-1,TRBD2,TRBV5-6,16,-,TGTGCCAGCAGCTTGACTAGCGGGGGGAGGTACAATGAGCAGTTCTTC,CASSLTSGGRYNEQFF
TRBJ2-1,-,TRBV28,17,-,TGTGCCAGCAACCAAAGGGGAACAGGGCCATCCTACAATGAGCAGTTCTTC,CASNQRGTGPSYNEQFF
TRBJ1-1,-,TRBV7-2,13,few,TGTGCCAGCAGCTTCGCGGAATCTACTGAAGCTTTCTTT,CASSFAESTEAFF
TRBJ2-1,TRBD2,TRBV3-1/TRBV3-2,15,-,TGTGCCAGCAGCCAGTGGGGACTAGGTTCAAATGAGCAGTTCTTC,CASSQWGLGSNEQFF
TRBJ1-2,-,TRBV7-2,15,-,TGTGCCAGCAGCCCCCCAAACAGGGTTAACTATGGCTACACCTTC,CASSPPNRVNYGYTF
TRBJ2-1,-,TRBV14,16,-,TGTGCCAGCAGCCAAGATGTGCCAGGGGCGGGCGATGAGCAGTTCTTC,CASSQDVPGAGDEQFF
TRBJ2-7,TRBD2,TRBV27,13,-,TGTGCCAGCAACCAACTCGGGGGGGGGCCGTTTATGTTC,CASNQLGGGPFMF
TRBJ1-1,-,TRBV6-5,14,few,TGTGCCAGCAGTTACTCTCGGAGGGACACTGAAGCTTTCTTT,CASSYSRRDTEAFF
TRBJ2-7,-,TRBV18,14,-,TGTGCCAGCTCACCAGGCGGGTCCTTCCACGAGCAGTACTTC,CASSPGGSFHEQYF
TRBJ1-1,-,TRBV5-1,15,-,TGCGCCAGCAGCGAGGCAAACGGGGTCTTAACTGAAGCTTTCTTT,CASSEANGVLTEAFF
TRBJ1-2,-,TRBV10-1,13,-,TGCGCCAGCAGTGCTTCGGTGGTGGGGCACCCTACCTTC,CASSASVVGHPTF